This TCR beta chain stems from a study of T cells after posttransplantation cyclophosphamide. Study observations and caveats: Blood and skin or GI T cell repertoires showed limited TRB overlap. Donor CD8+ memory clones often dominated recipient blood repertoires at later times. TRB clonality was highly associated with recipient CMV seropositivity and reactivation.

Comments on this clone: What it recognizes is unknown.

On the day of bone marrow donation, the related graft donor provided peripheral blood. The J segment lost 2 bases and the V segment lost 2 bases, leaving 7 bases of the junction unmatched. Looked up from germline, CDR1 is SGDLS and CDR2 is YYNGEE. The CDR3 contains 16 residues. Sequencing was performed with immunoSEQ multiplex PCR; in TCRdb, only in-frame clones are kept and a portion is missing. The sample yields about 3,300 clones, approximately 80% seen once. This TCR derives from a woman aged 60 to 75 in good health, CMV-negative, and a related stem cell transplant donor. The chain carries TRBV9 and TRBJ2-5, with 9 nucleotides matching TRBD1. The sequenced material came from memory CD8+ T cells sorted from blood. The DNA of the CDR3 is TGTGCCAGCAGCGTTTGGGGACAGGGAAAGCAAGAGACCCAGTACTTC. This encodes CASSVWGQGKQETQYF.